This TCR beta chain was found in a study of post-analysis software for immune sequencing data. Study-level background: Recorded subtypes: relapsing-remitting, secondary progressive, progressive-relapsing; some patients unannotated. General study points: Patients with multiple sclerosis recorded significantly lower normalized Chao1 diversity than controls, the study found. Among roughly 5 TRBV segments more frequent in patients than controls were TRBV5-6, TRBV5-1 and TRBV20-1. Batch-matched samples strongly co-clustered by F measure.

This CDR3 has 14 amino acids. Germline lookup yields CDR1 MGHRA and CDR2 YSYEKL. V lost 4 bases, J lost 4 bases, and 13 bases lay in between. Incorporated into the TCR beta cDNA libraries were unique molecular identifiers, which served to reduce PCR and sequencing biases. It was from roughly 1 to 10 million T cells that some 460,000 cDNA molecules came. TCRdb reanalysed the PCR reads using MiXCR and keeps one entry per CDR3 protein. The repertoire consists of roughly 870,000 distinct CDR3 sequences, with about 50% occurring once and the leading ten covering about 4.5%. As concerns this clonotype: No antigen is known for it.

The V call is TRBV4-1, the J call TRBJ1-2, with D perhaps TRBD1 (6 bases). Input material: blood. The sequence derives from a girl under 18 with multiple sclerosis. This CDR3 is CASSPPDRVYGYTF. The CDR3 DNA is TGCGCCAGCAGCCCGCCGGACAGAGTCTATGGCTACACCTTC.